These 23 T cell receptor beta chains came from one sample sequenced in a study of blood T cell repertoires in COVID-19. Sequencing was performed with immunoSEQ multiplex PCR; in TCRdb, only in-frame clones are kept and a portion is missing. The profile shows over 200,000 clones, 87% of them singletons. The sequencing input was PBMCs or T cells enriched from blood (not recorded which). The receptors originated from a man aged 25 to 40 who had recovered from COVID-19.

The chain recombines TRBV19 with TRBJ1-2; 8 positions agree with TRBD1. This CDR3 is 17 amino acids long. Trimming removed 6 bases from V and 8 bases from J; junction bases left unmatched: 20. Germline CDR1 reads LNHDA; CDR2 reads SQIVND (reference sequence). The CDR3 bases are TGTGCCAGTAGCCCTCCAGGGGGCAATCTACCTTGGCCGGGCTACACCTTC. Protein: CASSPPGGNLPWPGYTF. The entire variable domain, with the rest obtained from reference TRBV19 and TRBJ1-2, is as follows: DGGITQSPKYLFRKEGQNVTLSCEQNLNHDAMYWYRQDPGQGLRLIYYSQIVNDFQKGDIAEGYSVSREKKESFPLTVTSAQKNPTAFYLCASSPPGGNLPWPGYTFGSGTRLTVV.

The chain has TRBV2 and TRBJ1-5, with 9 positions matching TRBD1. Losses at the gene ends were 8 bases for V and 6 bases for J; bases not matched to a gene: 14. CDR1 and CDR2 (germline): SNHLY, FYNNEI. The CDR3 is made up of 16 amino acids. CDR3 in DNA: TGTGCCAGCCTTACACACAGGGGGCAGCCGGGTCAGCCCCAGCATTTT. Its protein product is CASLTHRGQPGQPQHF.

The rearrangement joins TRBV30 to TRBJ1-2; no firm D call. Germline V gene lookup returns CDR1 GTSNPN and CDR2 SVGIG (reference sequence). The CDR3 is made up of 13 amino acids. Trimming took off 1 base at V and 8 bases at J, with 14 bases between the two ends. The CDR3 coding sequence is TGTGCCTGGAGTGATGGGCTTAGTTGGGGCTACACCTTC. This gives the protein CAWSDGLSWGYTF.

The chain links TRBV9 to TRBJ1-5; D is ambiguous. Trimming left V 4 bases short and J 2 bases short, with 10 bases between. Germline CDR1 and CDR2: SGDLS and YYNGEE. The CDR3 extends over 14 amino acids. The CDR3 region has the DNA TGTGCCAGCAGCTTACTCGGGGGCAATCAGCCCCAGCATTTT. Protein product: CASSLLGGNQPQHF.

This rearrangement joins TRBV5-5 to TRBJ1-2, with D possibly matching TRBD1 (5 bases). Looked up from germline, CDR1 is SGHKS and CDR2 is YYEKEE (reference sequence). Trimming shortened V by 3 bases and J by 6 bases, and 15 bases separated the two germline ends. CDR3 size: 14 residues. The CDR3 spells CASSSIPGGDGYTF. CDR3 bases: TGTGCCAGCAGCTCTATTCCGGGGGGTGATGGCTACACCTTC.

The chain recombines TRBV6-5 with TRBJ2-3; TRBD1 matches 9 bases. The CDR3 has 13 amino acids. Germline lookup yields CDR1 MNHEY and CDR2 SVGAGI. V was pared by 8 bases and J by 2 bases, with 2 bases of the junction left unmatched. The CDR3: CASGDRVTDTQYF. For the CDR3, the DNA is TGTGCCAGCGGGGACAGGGTCACAGATACGCAGTATTTT.

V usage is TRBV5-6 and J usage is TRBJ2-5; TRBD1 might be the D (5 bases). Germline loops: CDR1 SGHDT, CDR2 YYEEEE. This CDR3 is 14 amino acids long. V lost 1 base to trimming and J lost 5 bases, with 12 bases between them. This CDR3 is CASSLFWGRETQYF. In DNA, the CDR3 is TGTGCCAGCAGCTTGTTTTGGGGCCGGGAGACCCAGTACTTC.

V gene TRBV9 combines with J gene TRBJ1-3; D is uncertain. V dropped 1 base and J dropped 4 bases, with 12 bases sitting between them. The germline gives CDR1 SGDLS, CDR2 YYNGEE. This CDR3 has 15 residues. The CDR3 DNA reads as TGTGCCAGCAGCGTAACTATCGAGCGAGGAAACACCATATATTTT. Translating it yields CASSVTIERGNTIYF.

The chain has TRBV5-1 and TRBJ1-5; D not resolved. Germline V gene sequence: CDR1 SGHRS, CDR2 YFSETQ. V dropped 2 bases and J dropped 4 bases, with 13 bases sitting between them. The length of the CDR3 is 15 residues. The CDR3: CASSLNPGENQPQHF. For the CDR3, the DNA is TGCGCCAGCAGCTTAAATCCCGGGGAGAATCAGCCCCAGCATTTT.

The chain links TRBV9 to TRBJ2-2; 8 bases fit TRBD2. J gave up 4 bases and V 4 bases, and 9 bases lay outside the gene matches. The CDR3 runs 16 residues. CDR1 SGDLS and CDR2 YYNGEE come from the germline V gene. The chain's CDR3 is CASSTAGGMSTGELFF. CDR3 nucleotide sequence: TGTGCCAGCAGCACTGCGGGGGGTATGAGCACCGGGGAGCTGTTTTTT.

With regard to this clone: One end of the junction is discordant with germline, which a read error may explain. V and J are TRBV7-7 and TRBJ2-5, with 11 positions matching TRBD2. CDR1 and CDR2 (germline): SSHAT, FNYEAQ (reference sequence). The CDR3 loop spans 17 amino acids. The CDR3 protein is CASSRTTSGAYQETQYF. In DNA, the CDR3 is TGTGCTAGCAGCCGTACGACTAGCGGGGCATATCAAGAGACCCAGTACTTC. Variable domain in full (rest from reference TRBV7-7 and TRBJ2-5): GAGVSQSPRYKVTKRGQDVTLRCDPISSHATLYWYQQALGQGPEFLTYFNYEAQPDKSGLPSDRFSAERPEGSISTLTIQRTEQRDSAMYRCASSRTTSGAYQETQYFGPGTRLLVL.

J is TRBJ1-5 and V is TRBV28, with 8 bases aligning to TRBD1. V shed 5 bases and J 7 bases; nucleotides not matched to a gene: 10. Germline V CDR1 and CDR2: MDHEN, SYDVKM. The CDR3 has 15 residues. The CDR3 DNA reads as TGTGCCAGCAGTACATTACAGGGGGTGAGCCAGCCCCAGCATTTT. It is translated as CASSTLQGVSQPQHF.

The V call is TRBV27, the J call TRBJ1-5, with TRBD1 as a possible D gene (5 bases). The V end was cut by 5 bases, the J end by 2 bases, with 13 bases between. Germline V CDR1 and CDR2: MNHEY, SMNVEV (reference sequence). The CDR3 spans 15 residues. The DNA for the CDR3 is TGTGCCAGCAGTAATAGCAGGGCAGGCAATCAGCCCCAGCATTTT. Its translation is CASSNSRAGNQPQHF.

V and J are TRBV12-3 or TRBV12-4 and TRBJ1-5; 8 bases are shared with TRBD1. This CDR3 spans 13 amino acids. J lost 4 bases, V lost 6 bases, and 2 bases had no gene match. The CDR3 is CASRGTGNQPQHF. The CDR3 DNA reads TGTGCCAGCAGGGGGACAGGTAATCAGCCCCAGCATTTT.

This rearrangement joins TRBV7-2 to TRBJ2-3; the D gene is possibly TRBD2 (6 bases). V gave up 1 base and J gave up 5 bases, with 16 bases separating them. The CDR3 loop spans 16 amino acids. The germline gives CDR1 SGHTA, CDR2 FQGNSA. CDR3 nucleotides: TGTGCCAGCAGCTTAGGGGGCGGGCCAGCGGGAGATACGCAGTATTTT. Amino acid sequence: CASSLGGGPAGDTQYF.

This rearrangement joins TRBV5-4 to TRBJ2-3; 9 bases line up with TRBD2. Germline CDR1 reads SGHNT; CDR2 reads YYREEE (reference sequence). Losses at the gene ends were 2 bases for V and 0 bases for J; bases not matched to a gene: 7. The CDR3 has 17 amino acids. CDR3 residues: CASSLKISGSSTDTQYF. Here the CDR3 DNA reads TGTGCCAGCAGCTTAAAAATTAGCGGGAGTAGCACAGATACGCAGTATTTT.

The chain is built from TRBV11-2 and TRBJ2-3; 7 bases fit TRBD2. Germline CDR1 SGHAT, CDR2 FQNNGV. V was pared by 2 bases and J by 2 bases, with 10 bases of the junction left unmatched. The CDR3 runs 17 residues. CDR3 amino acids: CASSLQAGAGSTDTQYF. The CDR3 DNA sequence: TGTGCCAGCAGCTTACAGGCCGGAGCGGGGTCCACAGATACGCAGTATTTT.

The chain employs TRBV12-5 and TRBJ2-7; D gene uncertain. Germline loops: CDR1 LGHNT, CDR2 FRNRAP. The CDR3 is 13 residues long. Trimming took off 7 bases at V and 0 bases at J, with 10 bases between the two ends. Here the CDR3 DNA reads TGTGCTAGTGCTAACCCCTACTCCTACGAGCAGTACTTC. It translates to CASANPYSYEQYF.

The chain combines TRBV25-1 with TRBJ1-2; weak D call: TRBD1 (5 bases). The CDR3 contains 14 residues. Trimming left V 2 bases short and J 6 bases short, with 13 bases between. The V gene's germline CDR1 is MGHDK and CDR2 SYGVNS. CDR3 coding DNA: TGTGCCAGCAGTGAACACGGGGGGAAAGATGGCTACACCTTC. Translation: CASSEHGGKDGYTF.

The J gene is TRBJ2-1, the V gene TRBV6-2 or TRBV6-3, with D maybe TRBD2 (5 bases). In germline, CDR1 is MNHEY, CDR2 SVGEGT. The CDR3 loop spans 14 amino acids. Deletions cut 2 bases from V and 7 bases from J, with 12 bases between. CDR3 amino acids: CASSYPASSNEQFF. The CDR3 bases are TGTGCCAGCAGTTACCCGGCTAGCTCAAATGAGCAGTTCTTC.

The CDR3 protein is CASSKISPGGAGNTIYF. The CDR3, as DNA: TGTGCCAGCAGTAAAATTTCACCCGGGGGGGCTGGAAACACCATATATTTT. The chain joins TRBV11-2 to TRBJ1-3; the D gene is possibly TRBD1 (5 bases). The CDR3 length is 17 residues. V lost 6 bases, J lost 2 bases, and 20 bases lay in between. Germline values: CDR1 SGHAT, CDR2 FQNNGV.

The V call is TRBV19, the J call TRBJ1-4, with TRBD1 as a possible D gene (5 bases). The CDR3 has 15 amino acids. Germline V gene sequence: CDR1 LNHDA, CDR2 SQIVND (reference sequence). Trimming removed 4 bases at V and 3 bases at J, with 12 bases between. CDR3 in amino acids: CASSKPRASNEKLFF. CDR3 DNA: TGTGCCAGTAGTAAACCCAGGGCCTCTAATGAAAAACTGTTTTTT.

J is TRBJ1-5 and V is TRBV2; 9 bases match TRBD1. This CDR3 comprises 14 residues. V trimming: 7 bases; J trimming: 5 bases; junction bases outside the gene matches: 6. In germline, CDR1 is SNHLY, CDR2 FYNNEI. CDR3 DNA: TGTGCCAGCACTACACAGGGGGCCCATCAGCCCCAGCATTTT. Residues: CASTTQGAHQPQHF. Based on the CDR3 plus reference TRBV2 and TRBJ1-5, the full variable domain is EPEVTQTPSHQVTQMGQEVILRCVPISNHLYFYWYRQILGQKVEFLVSFYNNEISEKSEIFDDQFSVERPDGSNFTLKIRSTKLEDSAMYFCASTTQGAHQPQHFGDGTRLSIL.